These 14 T cell receptor beta chains share one sample of origin, sequenced in a study of blood T cell repertoires in COVID-19. The assay was immunoSEQ multiplex PCR, and TCRdb's table has in-frame clones only and misses some. Here the sample spans fewer than 90,000 clones, more than 80% being singletons. Specimen: peripheral blood. These receptors originate from a man aged 25 to 40 with acute or convalescent COVID-19.

V is TRBV27 and J is TRBJ1-5, with D perhaps matching TRBD1 (5 bases). Germline CDR1 is MNHEY and CDR2 is SMNVEV (reference sequence). There are 17 residues in the CDR3. The ends were cut back, 6 bases at V and 3 bases at J, with 21 bases in the middle. DNA for the CDR3: TGTGCCAGCAGGAGAGGAGGGGTCGACAGCCTCAATCAGCCCCAGCATTTT. Its protein is CASRRGGVDSLNQPQHF.

This chain links TRBV7-9 with TRBJ2-7; D possibly corresponds to TRBD2 (6 bases). The CDR3 extends over 13 amino acids. Germline V lookup: CDR1 SEHNR, CDR2 FQNEAQ (reference sequence). The V end was cut by 4 bases, the J end by 3 bases, with 10 bases between. This CDR3 is CASSSVEGYEQYF. The DNA of the CDR3 is TGTGCCAGCAGCTCGGTGGAGGGCTACGAGCAGTACTTC.

J is TRBJ2-3 and V is TRBV11-2; 12 bases are shared with TRBD2. V lost 5 bases, J lost 6 bases, and 12 bases stayed unmatched. Germline values: CDR1 SGHAT, CDR2 FQNNGV. The length of the CDR3 is 17 residues. The CDR3 reads CASSQRSASGRVDTQYF. CDR3 in DNA: TGTGCCAGCAGCCAGCGCTCGGCTAGCGGGAGGGTTGATACGCAGTATTTT.

The chain combines TRBV5-1 with TRBJ2-5, with D perhaps TRBD1 (8 bases). The germline gives CDR1 SGHRS, CDR2 YFSETQ. The V end lost 4 bases, the J end lost 5 bases, and 18 bases lay between the germline ends. This CDR3 is built from 15 residues. CDR3 DNA sequence: TGCGCCAGCAGCATCCAAGACAGGGGAGGGGAGACCCAGTACTTC. Its translation is CASSIQDRGGETQYF.

The genes are TRBV7-2 and TRBJ2-7; 9 bases fit TRBD2. Losses at the gene ends were 4 bases for V and 3 bases for J; bases not matched to a gene: 7. The germline V gene has CDR1 SGHTA and CDR2 FQGNSA. This CDR3 has 15 amino acids. CDR3 protein: CASSSPSGAYYEQYF. The CDR3 DNA sequence: TGTGCCAGCAGCTCACCTAGCGGGGCCTACTACGAGCAGTACTTC. Filled out from reference TRBV7-2 and TRBJ2-7, the complete variable domain reads GAGVSQSPSNKVTEKGKDVELRCDPISGHTALYWYRQSLGQGLEFLIYFQGNSAPDKSGLPSDRFSAERTGGSVSTLTIQRTQQEDSAVYLCASSSPSGAYYEQYFGPGTRLTVT.

This sequence joins TRBV2 and TRBJ2-7; tentatively, D is TRBD1 (6 bases). From germline, CDR1 is SNHLY and CDR2 FYNNEI. Trimming stripped 5 bases from V and 5 bases from J, with 10 bases between. The CDR3 extends over 12 amino acids. The DNA of the CDR3 is TGTGCCAGCAGTAGGACAGAAAACGAGCAGTACTTC. This codes for CASSRTENEQYF.

This clone was observed a single time. The CDR3 region is CSVESLAGDGNEQFF. CDR3 coding DNA: TGCAGCGTTGAAAGCCTAGCGGGAGACGGGAATGAGCAGTTCTTC. J is TRBJ2-1 and V is TRBV29-1, with 10 bases identical to TRBD2. CDR1 is SQVTM, CDR2 ANQGSEA, per germline. V gave up 2 bases and J gave up 7 bases; unmatched junction bases: 8. This CDR3 has 15 residues.

With regard to this clone: One end of the junction is discordant with germline, which a read error may explain. The chain couples TRBV3-1 (or the pseudogene TRBV3-2) to TRBJ1-1; TRBD1 matches 7 bases. There are 13 residues in the CDR3. Germline V gives CDR1 LGHDT, CDR2 YNNKEL (reference sequence). CDR3 in amino acids: CASSPTGNPEAFF. The CDR3 bases are TGTGCCAGCAGCCCGACAGGGAACCCTGAAGCTTTCTTT.

The chain carries TRBV7-9 and TRBJ2-7; D might be TRBD1 (6 bases). V was cut by 5 bases and J by 4 bases, with 15 bases left in between. The V gene's germline CDR1 is SEHNR and CDR2 FQNEAQ (reference sequence). There are 14 residues in the CDR3. This CDR3 reads CASSLGAPRYEQYF. CDR3 sequence (DNA): TGTGCCAGCAGCCTGGGGGCCCCTCGGTACGAGCAGTACTTC.

This clone has a count of ten or more. The chain recombines TRBV27 with TRBJ2-7; TRBD1 is a possible D gene (6 bases). Per germline, CDR1 MNHEY and CDR2 SMNVEV (reference sequence). The ends were cut back, 7 bases at V and 2 bases at J, with 15 bases in the middle. The CDR3 runs to 14 residues. The CDR3 sequence is CASIPIDRPYEQYF. The CDR3 DNA sequence: TGTGCCAGCATCCCAATCGACAGGCCCTACGAGCAGTACTTC.

The chain recombines TRBV28 with TRBJ2-1, with TRBD2 matching 7 bases. The length of the CDR3 is 16 residues. Germline lookup yields CDR1 MDHEN and CDR2 SYDVKM. Trimming took 1 base from V and 4 from J; bases not matched to a gene: 7. The CDR3 protein is CASSLLEGGDYNEQFF. The DNA for the CDR3 is TGTGCCAGCAGTTTATTAGAGGGAGGGGATTACAATGAGCAGTTCTTC.

The V call is TRBV28, the J call TRBJ1-2; 7 nucleotides match TRBD1. Germline loops: CDR1 MDHEN, CDR2 SYDVKM. The CDR3 has 15 amino acids. J was trimmed by 8 bases and V by 6 bases; bases with no gene match: 15. The CDR3 DNA is TGTGCCAGCAGAGCCAGGGGGGCGCCTAGAGGGGGCTACACCTTC. It specifies CASRARGAPRGGYTF.

With respect to this clone: The junction does not match germline at one end; this may be a read error. V is TRBV5-8 and J is TRBJ2-1; maybe TRBD2 (8 bases). CDR1 and CDR2 (germline): SGHTS, YDEGEE. This CDR3 spans 17 amino acids. The CDR3 reads CAGSLGTELAGNNEQFF. The CDR3 DNA follows: TGTGCCGGCAGCCTCGGGACAGAATTAGCGGGGAACAATGAGCAGTTCTTC.

This clone appeared once. The rearrangement joins TRBV5-1 to TRBJ2-3, with 7 bases matching TRBD2. The CDR3 consists of 16 residues. Germline lookup yields CDR1 SGHRS and CDR2 YFSETQ. The J segment lost 2 bases and the V segment lost 4 bases, leaving 10 bases of the junction unmatched. CDR3 coding DNA: TGCGCCAGCAGCCTGACTGGGGCGGGAGCCACAGATACGCAGTATTTT. Encoded protein: CASSLTGAGATDTQYF.